These 26 T cell receptor beta chains originate from one sample sequenced in a study of CD8 T cells in Susac syndrome. With random hexamers, reverse transcription was performed on roughly 0.45 to 1 ug of RNA. TCRdb redid the calling of the immunoSEQ multiplex PCR reads with MiXCR, one entry per CDR3 protein. The table shows some 150,000 distinct CDR3 sequences, with nearly 97% occurring only once. Source material: CD4+ T cells from PBMCs. The origin of the receptors is a human donor with Susac syndrome.

The V call is TRBV20-1, the J call TRBJ2-1; 9 positions match TRBD2. The CDR3 contains 18 residues. V shed 3 bases, J shed 2 bases, and the junction held 14 bases outside the gene matches. Germline CDR1 DFQATT, CDR2 SNEGSKA (reference sequence). CDR3 DNA sequence: TGCAGTGCTAGCCTGGGGCTAGCGGGGCCCTTAACCTACAATGAGCAGTTCTTC. Amino acids: CSASLGLAGPLTYNEQFF.

The chain links TRBV6-2 or TRBV6-3 to TRBJ2-3; no clear D gene. CDR3 size: 12 residues. The germline V and J ends were trimmed by 4 bases and 6 bases, with 8 bases remaining between them. Germline V CDR1 and CDR2: MNHEY, SVGEGT. The CDR3, as DNA: TGTGCCAGCAGTTTTTCCGCGGATACGCAGTATTTT. Protein: CASSFSADTQYF.

This chain links TRBV15 with TRBJ2-3; D uncertain. The V end lost 3 bases, the J end lost 1 base, and 11 bases lay between the germline ends. Germline V CDR1 and CDR2: LNHNV, YYDKDF (reference sequence). CDR3 length equals 15 residues. The CDR3 loop is CATSSGTDRTDTQYF. For the CDR3, the DNA is TGTGCCACCAGCAGCGGAACTGATCGCACAGATACGCAGTATTTT.

The chain joins TRBV5-6 to TRBJ1-5; 9 bases line up with TRBD1. CDR3 length: 15 residues. The junction had 1 base not matched to a gene; V was cut back by 1 base and J by 2 bases. Germline values: CDR1 SGHDT, CDR2 YYEEEE. The CDR3 loop is CASSLWTGGNQPQHF. CDR3 sequence (DNA): TGTGCCAGCAGCTTGTGGACAGGGGGCAATCAGCCCCAGCATTTT. Using reference TRBV5-6 and TRBJ1-5 for the parts outside the CDR3, the full variable domain is DAGVTQSPTHLIKTRGQQVTLRCSPKSGHDTVSWYQQALGQGPQFIFQYYEEEERQRGNFPDRFSGHQFPNYSSELNVNALLLGDSALYLCASSLWTGGNQPQHFGDGTRLSIL.

V usage is TRBV29-1 and J usage is TRBJ2-7; 9 bases fit TRBD1. V was clipped by 6 bases and J by 6 bases; unmatched bases: 6. The CDR3 has 12 residues. Germline V CDR1 and CDR2: SQVTM, ANQGSEA. Here the CDR3 reads CSVTPTGGEQYF. Here the CDR3 DNA reads TGCAGCGTCACTCCGACAGGGGGCGAGCAGTACTTC.

This chain uses TRBV29-1 with TRBJ2-1; possibly TRBD1 for D (5 bases). V was cut by 4 bases and J by 7 bases, with 11 bases left in between. The CDR3 loop spans 12 amino acids. Germline V gene data show CDR1 as SQVTM and CDR2 as ANQGSEA. CDR3: CSVVGVENEQFF. The CDR3 DNA reads as TGCAGCGTTGTAGGGGTGGAGAATGAGCAGTTCTTC.

This clonotype was found once. The genes are TRBV7-9 and TRBJ1-3; tentatively, D is TRBD1 (6 bases). Germline CDR1 SEHNR, CDR2 FQNEAQ (reference sequence). This CDR3 is 14 amino acids long. With 4 bases removed from V and 4 bases from J, the gap between germline ends came to 11 bases. The CDR3 loop reads CASSYGQRGNTIYF. In DNA form, the CDR3 reads TGTGCCAGCAGCTACGGACAGAGAGGAAACACCATATATTTT. The complete variable domain, with remaining parts taken from reference TRBV7-9 and TRBJ1-3, reads DTGVSQNPRHKITKRGQNVTFRCDPISEHNRLYWYRQTLGQGPEFLTYFQNEAQLEKSRLLSDRFSAERPKGSFSTLEIQRTEQGDSAMYLCASSYGQRGNTIYFGEGSWLTVV.

In its sample, this clonotype was seen once. This sequence joins TRBV6-4 and TRBJ2-3; 9 nucleotides line up with TRBD1. The trim removed 3 bases at V and 6 bases at J, leaving 4 bases unmatched. The germline CDR1 and CDR2 sequences are MRHNA and SNTAGT. The CDR3 sequence is 14 residues long. CDR3 region: CASSEGTGSDTQYF. The CDR3 nucleotides read TGTGCCAGCAGTGAAGGGACAGGGTCCGATACGCAGTATTTT.

The J gene is TRBJ1-2, the V gene TRBV5-1; D remains unclear. The CDR3 sequence is 15 residues long. The ends were cut back, 0 bases at V and 4 bases at J, with 13 bases in the middle. Germline V gene sequence: CDR1 SGHRS, CDR2 YFSETQ. This CDR3 reads CASSLVSKGGYGYTF. In DNA, the CDR3 is TGCGCCAGCAGCTTGGTATCGAAAGGTGGCTATGGCTACACCTTC.

The gene calls are TRBV6-2 or TRBV6-3 and TRBJ2-1; weak D call: TRBD2 (7 bases). Between the trimmed V and J ends, which lost 8 bases and 6 bases, there was a span of 14 bases. Germline V lookup: CDR1 MNHEY, CDR2 SVGEGT. The CDR3 is 13 amino acids. The CDR3 DNA sequence: TGTGCCAGCGCCCCTGGGGGGGCCAATGAGCAGTTCTTC. This translates into CASAPGGANEQFF.

This sequence joins TRBV2 and TRBJ2-5; 12 bases agree with TRBD1. The trim removed 7 bases at V and 6 bases at J, leaving 6 bases unmatched. The germline V gene has CDR1 SNHLY and CDR2 FYNNEI. This CDR3 region has 14 residues. The CDR3 region has the DNA TGTGCCAGCAAGTGGGGACAGGGGGCCCAGACCCAGTACTTC. It encodes CASKWGQGAQTQYF.

CDR3 region: CASRFLAGVGDTQYF. CDR3 DNA sequence: TGTGCCAGCAGATTTCTTGCGGGAGTAGGAGATACGCAGTATTTT. The V gene is TRBV7-2, the J gene TRBJ2-3; TRBD2 matches 7 bases. Losses at the gene ends were 6 bases for V and 5 bases for J; bases not matched to a gene: 11. Germline lookup yields CDR1 SGHTA and CDR2 FQGNSA. The CDR3 has 15 amino acids.

The V and J genes are TRBV29-1 and TRBJ2-7; weak D call: TRBD2 (6 bases). This CDR3 spans 11 amino acids. With 7 bases removed from V and 6 bases from J, the gap between germline ends came to 13 bases. CDR1 is SQVTM and CDR2 is ANQGSEA in the germline V gene. The CDR3 DNA follows: TGCAGCGGACCCCTGGGGGGCGAGCAGTACTTC. Translation: CSGPLGGEQYF.

The chain combines TRBV7-9 with TRBJ2-5; TRBD1 matches at 7 bases. The CDR3 contains 14 residues. The J segment lost 4 bases and the V segment lost 5 bases, leaving 7 bases of the junction unmatched. Germline CDR1 SEHNR, CDR2 FQNEAQ (reference sequence). In DNA, the CDR3 is TGTGCCAGCAGCCCCTCGACAGGGTCAGAGACCCAGTACTTC. This encodes CASSPSTGSETQYF.

V gene TRBV6-5 combines with J gene TRBJ2-3; 7 positions agree with TRBD2. From germline, CDR1 is MNHEY and CDR2 SVGAGI. The length of the CDR3 is 13 residues. Trimming cost V 6 bases and J 2 bases; bases outside gene matches: 2. In DNA, the CDR3 is TGTGCCAGCAGGGGGGGGTTCACAGATACGCAGTATTTT. Translation: CASRGGFTDTQYF.

This chain uses TRBV20-1 with TRBJ1-1; 7 bases agree with TRBD1. The CDR3 covers 14 residues. J lost 3 bases, V lost 3 bases, and 7 bases had no gene match. Germline CDR1 and CDR2: DFQATT and SNEGSKA (reference sequence). The chain's CDR3 is CSASSPTGHTEAFF. Here the CDR3 DNA reads TGCAGTGCTAGCTCACCGACAGGGCACACTGAAGCTTTCTTT.

This clonotype has a single count. The chain links TRBV15 to TRBJ2-7, with a possible D match to TRBD2 (6 bases). This CDR3 spans 15 amino acids. Trimming took off 2 bases at V and 2 bases at J, with 13 bases between the two ends. CDR1 LNHNV and CDR2 YYDKDF come from the germline V gene (reference sequence). The CDR3 DNA follows: TGTGCCACCAGCAGACTCTGGCGGGGCGCCTACGAGCAGTACTTC. Translating it yields CATSRLWRGAYEQYF. Full variable domain (outside the CDR3, taken from reference TRBV15 and TRBJ2-7): DAMVIQNPRYQVTQFGKPVTLSCSQTLNHNVMYWYQQKSSQAPKLLFHYYDKDFNNEADTPDNFQSRRPNTSFCFLDIRSPGLGDTAMYLCATSRLWRGAYEQYFGPGTRLTVT.

The chain recombines TRBV4-1 with TRBJ1-5; 9 positions match TRBD1. The CDR3 contains 16 residues. Germline CDR1 and CDR2: MGHRA and YSYEKL. The ends lost 0 bases at V and 4 bases at J; junction bases unmatched: 4. Here the CDR3 DNA reads TGCGCCAGCAGCCAAGATGGACAGGGGTTGAATCAGCCCCAGCATTTT. Translating it yields CASSQDGQGLNQPQHF.

DNA for the CDR3: TGCAGTGCCCCTCGGGGCGTTTATAATTCACCCCTCCACTTT. Translation gives CSAPRGVYNSPLHF. The rearrangement uses TRBV20-1 and TRBJ1-6, with D perhaps matching TRBD1 (5 bases). The germline V gene encodes CDR1 DFQATT and CDR2 SNEGSKA (reference sequence). Trimming took off 6 bases at V and 4 bases at J, with 13 bases between the two ends. The CDR3 totals 14 residues.

The CDR3 loop is CASSLQQASTDTQYF. CDR3 DNA: TGTGCCAGCAGCCTCCAACAGGCTAGCACAGATACGCAGTATTTT. The chain is built from TRBV11-2 and TRBJ2-3; D is possibly TRBD1 (5 bases). Germline V lookup: CDR1 SGHAT, CDR2 FQNNGV. V dropped 5 bases and J dropped 0 bases, with 12 bases sitting between them. The CDR3 extends over 15 amino acids.

The J gene is TRBJ2-4, the V gene TRBV29-1, with a weak D call TRBD2 (5 bases). Germline V gives CDR1 SQVTM, CDR2 ANQGSEA. CDR3 length: 12 amino acids. V dropped 4 bases and J dropped 7 bases, with 11 bases sitting between them. The CDR3 is CSVGTTGNIQYF. The CDR3, as DNA: TGCAGCGTTGGTACCACGGGGAACATTCAGTACTTC. The full variable domain, its missing parts supplied by reference TRBV29-1 and TRBJ2-4, is SAVISQKPSRDICQRGTSLTIQCQVDSQVTMMFWYRQQPGQSLTLIATANQGSEATYESGFVIDKFPISRPNLTFSTLTVSNMSPEDSSIYLCSVGTTGNIQYFGAGTRLSVL.

The chain employs TRBV12-3 or TRBV12-4 and TRBJ2-1, with a tentative D call TRBD2 (6 bases). CDR3 size: 13 residues. The V and J ends lost 6 bases and 4 bases respectively, with 10 bases between them. DNA for the CDR3: TGTGCCAGCAGCCCGACTAGTTACAATGAGCAGTTCTTC. Amino acids: CASSPTSYNEQFF.

This rearrangement joins TRBV10-1 to TRBJ2-1, with TRBD2 matching 9 bases. CDR1 and CDR2 from the germline V gene are WNHNN and SYGVQD (reference sequence). The CDR3 length is 14 residues. V shed 3 bases, J shed 9 bases, and the junction held 6 bases outside the gene matches. CDR3 DNA: TGCGCCAGCAGTGAAGGGACTAGCTTGACTGAGCAGTTCTTC. Protein product: CASSEGTSLTEQFF.

The V gene is TRBV9, the J gene TRBJ1-2, with D unclear. This CDR3 comprises 15 residues. The germline CDR1 and CDR2 sequences are SGDLS and YYNGEE. The V end lost 3 bases, the J end lost 6 bases, and 18 bases lay between the germline ends. CDR3 sequence: CASSALLTGRNGYTF. The CDR3 DNA is TGTGCCAGCAGCGCCCTGCTGACGGGCAGGAATGGCTACACCTTC.

This chain connects TRBV7-2 to TRBJ1-5; a weak D match, TRBD1 (5 bases). This CDR3 comprises 14 residues. Germline lookup yields CDR1 SGHTA and CDR2 FQGNSA. V lost 0 bases, J lost 7 bases, and 10 bases lay in between. The CDR3 here is CASSLAGAGQPQHF. The DNA for the CDR3 is TGTGCCAGCAGCTTAGCCGGGGCAGGGCAGCCCCAGCATTTT.

This chain links TRBV25-1 with TRBJ1-1; no reliable D call. This CDR3 region has 14 residues. The germline CDR1 and CDR2 sequences are MGHDK and SYGVNS. V dropped 2 bases and J dropped 2 bases, with 9 bases sitting between them. The CDR3 nucleotides are TGTGCCAGCAGTGAAGGTTCGGGAAACACTGAAGCTTTCTTT. Translated: CASSEGSGNTEAFF.